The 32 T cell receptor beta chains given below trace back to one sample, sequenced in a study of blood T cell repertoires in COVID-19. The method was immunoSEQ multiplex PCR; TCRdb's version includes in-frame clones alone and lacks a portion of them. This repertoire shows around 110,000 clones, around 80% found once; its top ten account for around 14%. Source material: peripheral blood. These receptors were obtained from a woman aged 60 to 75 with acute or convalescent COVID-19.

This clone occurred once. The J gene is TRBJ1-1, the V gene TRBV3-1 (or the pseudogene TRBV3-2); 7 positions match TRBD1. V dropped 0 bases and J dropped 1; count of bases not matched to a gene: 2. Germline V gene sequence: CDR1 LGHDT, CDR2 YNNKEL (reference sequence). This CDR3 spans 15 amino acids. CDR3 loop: CASSQEAGGNTEAFF. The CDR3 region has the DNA TGTGCCAGCAGCCAAGAGGCAGGGGGGAACACTGAAGCTTTCTTT.

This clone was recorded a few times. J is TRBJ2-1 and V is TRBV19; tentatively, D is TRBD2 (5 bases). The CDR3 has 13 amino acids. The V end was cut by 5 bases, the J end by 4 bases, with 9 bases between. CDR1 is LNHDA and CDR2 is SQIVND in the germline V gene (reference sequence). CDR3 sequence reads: CASSAGNYNEQFF. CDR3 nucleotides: TGTGCCAGTAGTGCCGGGAATTACAATGAGCAGTTCTTC.

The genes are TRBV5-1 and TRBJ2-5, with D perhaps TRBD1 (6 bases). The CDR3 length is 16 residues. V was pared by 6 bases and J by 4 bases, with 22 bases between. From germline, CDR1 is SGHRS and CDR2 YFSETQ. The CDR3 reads CASTPLGQGILETQYF. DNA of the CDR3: TGCGCCAGCACTCCCCTTGGGCAGGGGATTTTAGAGACCCAGTACTTC.

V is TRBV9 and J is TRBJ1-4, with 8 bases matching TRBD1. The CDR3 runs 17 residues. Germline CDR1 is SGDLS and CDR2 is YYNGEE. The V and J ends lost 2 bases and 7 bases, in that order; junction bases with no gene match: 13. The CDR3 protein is CASSVAGAGQAFEKLFF. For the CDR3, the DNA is TGTGCCAGCAGCGTTGCGGGAGCGGGACAGGCTTTTGAAAAACTGTTTTTT.

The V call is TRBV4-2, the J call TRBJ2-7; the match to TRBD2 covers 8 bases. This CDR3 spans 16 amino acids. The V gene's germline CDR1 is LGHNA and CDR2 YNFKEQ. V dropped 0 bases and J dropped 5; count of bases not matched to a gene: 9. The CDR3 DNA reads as TGTGCCAGCAGCCAAGAGCTAGCGGGTGGTCGCCACGAGCAGTACTTC. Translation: CASSQELAGGRHEQYF.

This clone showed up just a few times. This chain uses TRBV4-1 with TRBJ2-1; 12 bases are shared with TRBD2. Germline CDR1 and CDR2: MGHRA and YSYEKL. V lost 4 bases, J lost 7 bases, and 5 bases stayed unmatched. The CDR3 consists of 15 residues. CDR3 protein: CASSPTSGRGNEQFF. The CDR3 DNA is TGCGCCAGCAGCCCGACTAGCGGGAGAGGGAATGAGCAGTTCTTC.

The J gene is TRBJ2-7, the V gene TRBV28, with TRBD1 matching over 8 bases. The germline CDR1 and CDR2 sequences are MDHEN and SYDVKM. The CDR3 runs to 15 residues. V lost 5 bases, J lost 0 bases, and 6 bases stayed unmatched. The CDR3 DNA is TGTGCCAGCAGTCGGGTCGGACAGGGCTCCTACGAGCAGTACTTC. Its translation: CASSRVGQGSYEQYF. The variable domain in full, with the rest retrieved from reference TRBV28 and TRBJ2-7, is DVKVTQSSRYLVKRTGEKVFLECVQDMDHENMFWYRQDPGLGLRLIYFSYDVKMKEKGDIPEGYSVSREKKERFSLILESASTNQTSMYLCASSRVGQGSYEQYFGPGTRLTVT.

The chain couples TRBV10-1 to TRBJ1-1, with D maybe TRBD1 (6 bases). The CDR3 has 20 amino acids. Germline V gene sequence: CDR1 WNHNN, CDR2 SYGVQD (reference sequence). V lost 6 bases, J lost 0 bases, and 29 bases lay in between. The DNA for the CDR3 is TGCGCCAGCAGCCCGGACAGAACAACTCTTACGAGGAGATTGAACACTGAAGCTTTCTTT. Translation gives CASSPDRTTLTRRLNTEAFF.

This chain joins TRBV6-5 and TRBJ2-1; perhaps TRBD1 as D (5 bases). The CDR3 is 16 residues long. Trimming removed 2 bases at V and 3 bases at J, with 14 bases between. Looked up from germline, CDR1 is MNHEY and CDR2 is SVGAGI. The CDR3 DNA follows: TGTGCCAGCAGTTACAAGGCAGGGTATCACTACAATGAGCAGTTCTTC. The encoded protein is CASSYKAGYHYNEQFF.

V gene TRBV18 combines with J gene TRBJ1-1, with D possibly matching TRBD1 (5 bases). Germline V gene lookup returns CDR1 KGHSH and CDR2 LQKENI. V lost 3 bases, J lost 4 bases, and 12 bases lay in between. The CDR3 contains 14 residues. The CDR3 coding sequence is TGTGCCAGCTCACCCGGCCCTAGGGGCACTGAAGCTTTCTTT. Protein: CASSPGPRGTEAFF.

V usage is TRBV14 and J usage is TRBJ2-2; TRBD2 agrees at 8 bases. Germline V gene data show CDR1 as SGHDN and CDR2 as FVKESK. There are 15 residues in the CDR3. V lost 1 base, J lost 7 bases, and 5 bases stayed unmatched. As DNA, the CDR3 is TGTGCCAGCAGCCAAGTAGCGGGAAGGGTCGGGGAGCTGTTTTTT. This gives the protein CASSQVAGRVGELFF.

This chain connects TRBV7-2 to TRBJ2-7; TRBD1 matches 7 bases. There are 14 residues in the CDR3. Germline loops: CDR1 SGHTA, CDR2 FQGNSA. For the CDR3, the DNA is TGTACAACATCGACAGGGACGGGTTCCTACGAGCAGTACTTC. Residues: CTTSTGTGSYEQYF.

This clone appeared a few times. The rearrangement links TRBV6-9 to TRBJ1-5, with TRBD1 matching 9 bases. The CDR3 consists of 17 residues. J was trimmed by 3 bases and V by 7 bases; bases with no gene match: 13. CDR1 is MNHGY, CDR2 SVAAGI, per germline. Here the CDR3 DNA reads TGTGCCAGCAACGTAACTCCGGGACAGGGACCCAATCAGCCCCAGCATTTT. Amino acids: CASNVTPGQGPNQPQHF.

DNA of the CDR3: TGTGCCAGCAGTGGACAGGGGCGGAGAGAAGCTAACTATGGCTACACCTTC. This codes for CASSGQGRREANYGYTF. V usage is TRBV2 and J usage is TRBJ1-2; TRBD1 aligns across 8 bases. The CDR3 loop spans 17 amino acids. Germline V gene data show CDR1 as SNHLY and CDR2 as FYNNEI. Unmatched junction bases numbered 10, after V lost 4 bases and J lost 0 bases.

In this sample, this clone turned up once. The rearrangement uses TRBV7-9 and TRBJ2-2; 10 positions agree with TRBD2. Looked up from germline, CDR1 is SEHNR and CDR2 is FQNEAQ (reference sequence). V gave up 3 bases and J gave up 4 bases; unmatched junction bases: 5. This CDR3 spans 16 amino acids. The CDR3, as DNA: TGTGCCAGCAGCTTCCTAGCGGGAGCTGGCACCGGGGAGCTGTTTTTT. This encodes CASSFLAGAGTGELFF.

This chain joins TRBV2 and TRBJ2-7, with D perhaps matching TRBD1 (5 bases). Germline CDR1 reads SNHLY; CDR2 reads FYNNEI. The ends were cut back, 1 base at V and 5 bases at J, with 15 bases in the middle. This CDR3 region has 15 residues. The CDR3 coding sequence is TGTGCCAGCAGTGAAGAAGGCAGGGAATCCAACGAGCAGTACTTC. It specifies CASSEEGRESNEQYF.

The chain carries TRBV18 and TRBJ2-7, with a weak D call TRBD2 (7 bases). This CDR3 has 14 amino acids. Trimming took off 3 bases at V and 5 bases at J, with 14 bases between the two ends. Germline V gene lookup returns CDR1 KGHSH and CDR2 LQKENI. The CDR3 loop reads CASSPAGADDEQYF. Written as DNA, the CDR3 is TGTGCCAGCTCACCGGCGGGGGCGGACGACGAGCAGTACTTC.

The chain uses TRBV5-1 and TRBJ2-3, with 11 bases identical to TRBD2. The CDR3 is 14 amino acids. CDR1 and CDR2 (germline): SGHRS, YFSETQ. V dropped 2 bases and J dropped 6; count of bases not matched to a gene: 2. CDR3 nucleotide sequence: TGCGCCAGCAGCTTTAGCGGGGGGGAGGATACGCAGTATTTT. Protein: CASSFSGGEDTQYF.

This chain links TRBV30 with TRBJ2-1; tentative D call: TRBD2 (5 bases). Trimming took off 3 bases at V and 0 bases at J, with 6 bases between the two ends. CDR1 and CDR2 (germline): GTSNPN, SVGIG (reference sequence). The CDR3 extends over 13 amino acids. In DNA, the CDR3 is TGTGCCTGGAGGGACTTCTCCTACAATGAGCAGTTCTTC. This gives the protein CAWRDFSYNEQFF.

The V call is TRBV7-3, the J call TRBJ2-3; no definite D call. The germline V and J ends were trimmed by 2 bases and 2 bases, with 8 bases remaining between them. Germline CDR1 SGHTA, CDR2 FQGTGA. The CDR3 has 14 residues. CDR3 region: CASSLGPVTDTQYF. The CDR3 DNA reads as TGTGCCAGCAGCTTAGGGCCCGTCACAGATACGCAGTATTTT.

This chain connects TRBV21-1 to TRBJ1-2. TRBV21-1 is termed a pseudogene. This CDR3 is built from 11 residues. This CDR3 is CASSTRGGYTF. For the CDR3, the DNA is TGTGCCAGCAGCACCCGAGGGGGCTACACCTTC.

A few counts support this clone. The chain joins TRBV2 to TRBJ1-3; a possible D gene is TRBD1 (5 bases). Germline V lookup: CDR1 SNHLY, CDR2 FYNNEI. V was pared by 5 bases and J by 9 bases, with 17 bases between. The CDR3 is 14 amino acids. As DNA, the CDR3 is TGTGCCAGCAGTTCCATGACAGCTCGGAGCACCATATATTTT. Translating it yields CASSSMTARSTIYF.

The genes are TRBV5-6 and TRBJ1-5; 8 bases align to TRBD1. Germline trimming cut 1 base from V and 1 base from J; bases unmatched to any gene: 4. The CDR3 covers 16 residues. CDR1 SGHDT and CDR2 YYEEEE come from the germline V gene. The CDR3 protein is CASSLRTGLSNQPQHF. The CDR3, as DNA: TGTGCCAGCAGCTTGCGGACAGGGTTGAGCAATCAGCCCCAGCATTTT.

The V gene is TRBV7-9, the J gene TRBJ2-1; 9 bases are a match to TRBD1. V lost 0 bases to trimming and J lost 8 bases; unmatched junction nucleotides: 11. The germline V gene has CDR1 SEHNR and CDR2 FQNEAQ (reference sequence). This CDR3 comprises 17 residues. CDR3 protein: CASSLAGIGTGWHEQFF. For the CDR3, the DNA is TGTGCCAGCAGCTTAGCGGGTATTGGGACAGGGTGGCATGAGCAGTTCTTC.

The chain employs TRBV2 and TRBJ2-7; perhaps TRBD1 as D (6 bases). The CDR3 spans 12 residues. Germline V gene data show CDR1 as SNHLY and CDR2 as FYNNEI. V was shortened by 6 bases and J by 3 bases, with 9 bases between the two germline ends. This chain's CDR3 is CASSRDIYEQYF. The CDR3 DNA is TGTGCCAGCAGCCGGGACATCTACGAGCAGTACTTC.

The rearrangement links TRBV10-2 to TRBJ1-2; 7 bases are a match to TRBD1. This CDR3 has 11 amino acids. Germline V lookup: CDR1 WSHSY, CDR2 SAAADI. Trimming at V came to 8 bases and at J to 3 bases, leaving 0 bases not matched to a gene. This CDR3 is CASGQDYGYTF. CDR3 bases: TGCGCCAGCGGACAGGACTATGGCTACACCTTC.

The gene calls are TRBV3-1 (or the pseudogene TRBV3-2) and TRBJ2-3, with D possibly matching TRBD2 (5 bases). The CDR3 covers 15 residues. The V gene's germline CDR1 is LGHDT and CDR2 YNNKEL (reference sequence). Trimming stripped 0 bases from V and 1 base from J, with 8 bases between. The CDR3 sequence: CASSQDRSGTDTQYF. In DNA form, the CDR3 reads TGTGCCAGCAGCCAAGATCGTAGCGGCACAGATACGCAGTATTTT.

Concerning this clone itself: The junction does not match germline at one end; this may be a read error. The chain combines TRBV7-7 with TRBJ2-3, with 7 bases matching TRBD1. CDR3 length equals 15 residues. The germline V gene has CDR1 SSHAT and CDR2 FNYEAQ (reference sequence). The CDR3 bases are TGTGCTAGCAGCCCAAGGACAGGCCGCACAGATACGCAGTATTTT. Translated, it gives CASSPRTGRTDTQYF.

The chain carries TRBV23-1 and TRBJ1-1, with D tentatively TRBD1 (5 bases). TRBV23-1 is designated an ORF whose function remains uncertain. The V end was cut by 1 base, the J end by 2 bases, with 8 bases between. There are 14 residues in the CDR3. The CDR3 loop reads CASSQCGQNTEAFF. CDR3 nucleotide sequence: TGCGCCAGCAGTCAATGCGGACAAAACACTGAAGCTTTCTTT.

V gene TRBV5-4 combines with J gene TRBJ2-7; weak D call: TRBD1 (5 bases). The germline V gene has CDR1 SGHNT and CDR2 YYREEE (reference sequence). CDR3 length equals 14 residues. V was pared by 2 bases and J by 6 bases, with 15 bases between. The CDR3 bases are TGTGCCAGCAGCTTAGGTGGCAGGGTTGTCGAGCAGTACTTC. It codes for CASSLGGRVVEQYF.

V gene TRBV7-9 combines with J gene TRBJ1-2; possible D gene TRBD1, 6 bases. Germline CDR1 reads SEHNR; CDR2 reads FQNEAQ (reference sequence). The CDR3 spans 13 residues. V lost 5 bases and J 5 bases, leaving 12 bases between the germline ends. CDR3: CASSPGQGYGYTF. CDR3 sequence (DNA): TGTGCCAGCAGCCCGGGACAAGGATATGGCTACACCTTC.

The CDR3 DNA reads TGCGCCAGCATGCTCGGGGGGGCCTCTAATGAGCAGTTCTTC. Translation gives CASMLGGASNEQFF. This chain uses TRBV5-1 with TRBJ2-1, with 8 nucleotides matching TRBD2. The V gene's germline CDR1 is SGHRS and CDR2 YFSETQ. CDR3 length equals 14 residues. The V and J ends lost 6 bases and 7 bases, in that order; junction bases with no gene match: 9.